Sequencing of this T cell receptor beta chain was carried out in a study of control samples from healthy donors and cancer patients. This clone was observed a few times. Clones were read by immunoSEQ multiplex PCR, and TCRdb kept only the in-frame ones, dropping some. The sample carries roughly 130,000 clones, around nine tenths recorded once. The germline gives CDR1 GTSNPN, CDR2 SVGIG (reference sequence). The CDR3 extends over 14 amino acids. The V end was cut by 2 bases, the J end by 5 bases, with 14 bases between. The genes are TRBV30 and TRBJ2-3; D not certain. This sequence originates from a man aged 18 to 35 in good health. What was sequenced was blood. CDR3 in DNA: TGTGCCTGGAGTTCCCCGGAGTCTCTAGATACGCAGTATTTT. Amino acids: CAWSSPESLDTQYF.